These 20 T cell receptor beta chains share one sample of origin, sequenced in a study of Graves' ophthalmopathy and Graves' hyperthyroidism. RNA transcripts served as template for amplifying TCR beta CDR3 sequences. Scientists carried out first-round RT-PCR using HTBI primers and then a second-round multiplex PCR. TCRdb passed the multiplex PCR reads through MiXCR, listing each CDR3 protein once. The sample lists about 620,000 distinct CDR3 sequences; approximately 22% were seen once. Sequences were obtained from peripheral blood. These receptors were obtained from a woman between 18 and 29 years old with stable Graves' hyperthyroidism. Some clones in this sample may be carry-over from other donors' samples.

This clonotype was detected ten times or more. V is TRBV7-8 and J is TRBJ2-3; D is ambiguous. Germline CDR1 SGHVS, CDR2 FQNEAQ. Trimming cost V 5 bases and J 0 bases, with 15 bases left between them. There are 16 residues in the CDR3. In nucleotides, the CDR3 is TGTGCCAGCAGCCTTGTGGGTGCGTACAGCACAGATACGCAGTATTTT. Translating gives CASSLVGAYSTDTQYF. Complete variable domain (other parts from reference TRBV7-8 and TRBJ2-3): GAGVSQSPRYKVAKRGQDVALRCDPISGHVSLFWYQQALGQGPEFLTYFQNEAQLDKSGLPSDRFFAERPEGSVSTLKIQRTQQEDSAVYLCASSLVGAYSTDTQYFGPGTRLTVL.

This clonotype was found once. The chain has TRBV30 and TRBJ1-2; a possible D gene is TRBD1 (5 bases). The CDR3 length is 14 residues. Per the germline V gene, CDR1 is GTSNPN and CDR2 is SVGIG (reference sequence). Trimming cost V 2 bases and J 3 bases, with 13 bases left between them. The CDR3 loop is CAWSSGGSDYGYTF. CDR3 sequence (DNA): TGTGCCTGGAGTTCCGGGGGATCGGACTATGGCTACACCTTC.

This chain uses TRBV12-3 or TRBV12-4 with TRBJ2-3; tentatively, D is TRBD1 or TRBD2 (5 bases each). This CDR3 is built from 17 residues. The ends were cut back, 4 bases at V and 2 bases at J, with 19 bases in the middle. CDR3 nucleotides: TGTGCCAGCAGTTCCGTCGGGGCGAAAGACCCCACAGATACGCAGTATTTT. It encodes CASSSVGAKDPTDTQYF.

This clonotype appeared many times. The chain carries TRBV20-1 and TRBJ1-1; D may be TRBD1 (6 bases). The germline V gene has CDR1 DFQATT and CDR2 SNEGSKA (reference sequence). The V and J ends lost 3 bases and 0 bases respectively, with 14 bases between them. CDR3 length equals 15 residues. CDR3 sequence: CSAREGGLVNTEAFF. For the CDR3, the DNA is TGCAGTGCTAGGGAAGGGGGACTAGTGAACACTGAAGCTTTCTTT.

This clonotype was seen more than once but under ten times. This rearrangement joins TRBV3-1 to TRBJ2-2; D is undetermined. V lost 1 base and J 0 bases, leaving 3 bases between the germline ends. Germline CDR1 is LGHDT and CDR2 is YNNKEL (reference sequence). CDR3 length: 14 amino acids. The CDR3 spells CASSQVSNTGELFF. The CDR3 nucleotides are TGTGCCAGCAGCCAAGTATCGAACACCGGGGAGCTGTTTTTT.

Of note for this clonotype: The final CDR3 position lacks the conserved phenylalanine or tryptophan, pointing to a likely read error. The DNA is left out, because the CDR3 cannot be placed on it with certainty; the CDR3 is given as TCRdb lists it. V usage is TRBV6-5 and J usage is TRBJ1-1. The CDR3 is 15 amino acids in total, end residues counted. CDR1 is MNHEY and CDR2 is SVGAGI in the germline V gene. The CDR3 region is CASSSSAATSTEACY.

The genes are TRBV6-5 and TRBJ2-5; D gene unclear. The length of the CDR3 is 15 residues. V gave up 3 bases and J gave up 3 bases, with 14 bases separating them. Germline lookup yields CDR1 MNHEY and CDR2 SVGAGI. As DNA, the CDR3 is TGTGCCAGCAGTTATGGCTCGACACTTAAAGAGACCCAGTACTTC. It is translated as CASSYGSTLKETQYF.

This clonotype was recorded many times. This chain joins TRBV4-1 and TRBJ2-7, with D perhaps matching TRBD1 (5 bases). There are 14 residues in the CDR3. From germline, CDR1 is MGHRA and CDR2 YSYEKL. V gave up 4 bases and J gave up 0 bases, with 10 bases separating them. CDR3 nucleotide sequence: TGCGCCAGCAGCCCCATGGACAACTCCTACGAGCAGTACTTC. Its translation is CASSPMDNSYEQYF.

V gene TRBV12-3 or TRBV12-4 combines with J gene TRBJ2-4, with 7 bases that match TRBD1. V shed 6 bases, J shed 6 bases, and the junction held 11 bases outside the gene matches. The CDR3 spans 15 residues. CDR3 amino acids: CASSAGGDGRNIQYF. Written as DNA, the CDR3 is TGTGCCAGCAGCGCAGGGGGTGATGGGAGAAACATTCAGTACTTC.

This clonotype was recorded a few times. The chain joins TRBV20-1 to TRBJ2-5; D possibly corresponds to TRBD2 (6 bases). The V gene lost 0 bases and the J gene lost 1 base, with 15 bases spanning the gap. The CDR3 has 16 amino acids. The germline V gene has CDR1 DFQATT and CDR2 SNEGSKA (reference sequence). CDR3 sequence: CSARDVEGETQETQYF. The CDR3 region has the DNA TGCAGTGCTAGAGATGTGGAGGGAGAGACCCAAGAGACCCAGTACTTC.

Notes on this clonotype: This sequence may be a read error, since a much larger clone differs from it by one base. The V call is TRBV3-1, the J call TRBJ2-5; 7 nucleotides line up with TRBD2. The CDR3 covers 14 residues. Unmatched junction bases numbered 8, after V lost 1 base and J lost 9 bases. Germline CDR1 and CDR2: LGHDT and YNNKEL (reference sequence). The CDR3 coding sequence is TGTGCCAGCAGCCAAGTAGGACTAGAGGAGGCCCAGTACTTC. Translation: CASSQVGLEEAQYF.

A remark on this clonotype: Germline and junction disagree at one end, which may indicate a read error. The chain combines TRBV10-3 with TRBJ2-7, with 10 bases lining up with TRBD2. CDR3 size: 13 residues. Germline V gene data show CDR1 as ENHRY and CDR2 as SYGVKD. CDR3 loop: CAINPGLASSPDF. CDR3 nucleotide sequence: TGTGCCATCAACCCGGGACTAGCGTCTAGTCCAGACTTC.

This clonotype came up a few times. The chain carries TRBV29-1 and TRBJ2-2; TRBD1 agrees at 8 bases. The CDR3 spans 13 residues. Germline CDR1 SQVTM, CDR2 ANQGSEA. Germline trimming cut 6 bases from V and 0 bases from J; bases unmatched to any gene: 0. The CDR3 bases are TGCAGCGTACAGGGGGCGAACACCGGGGAGCTGTTTTTT. Translation gives CSVQGANTGELFF.

This clonotype was seen many times. The V call is TRBV13, the J call TRBJ2-7; 7 bases are a match to TRBD1. The CDR3 loop spans 16 amino acids. Germline CDR1 is PRHDT and CDR2 is FYEKMQ (reference sequence). The ends lost 5 bases at V and 3 bases at J; junction bases unmatched: 13. CDR3 amino acids: CASSPPGTVLYYEQYF. In DNA form, the CDR3 reads TGTGCCAGCAGCCCACCCGGGACAGTACTCTACTACGAGCAGTACTTC.

The genes are TRBV11-1 and TRBJ1-1; the D gene is possibly TRBD1 (6 bases). This CDR3 spans 18 amino acids. V was clipped by 1 base and J by 0 bases, with 18 bases between them. Germline V gene lookup returns CDR1 SGHAT and CDR2 FQDESV (reference sequence). The DNA for the CDR3 is TGTGCCAGCAGCTTAGGTACAGGGAAAATATGGATGAACACTGAAGCTTTCTTT. As protein: CASSLGTGKIWMNTEAFF.

This clonotype was detected ten times or more. This chain connects TRBV30 to TRBJ1-3, with TRBD1 as a possible D gene (5 bases). Germline V gene data show CDR1 as GTSNPN and CDR2 as SVGIG (reference sequence). The CDR3 totals 14 residues. V was pared by 5 bases and J by 2 bases, with 13 bases between. CDR3 DNA sequence: TGTGCCTGGTCCGGGCAGGGTACTGGAAACACCATATATTTT. Amino acid sequence: CAWSGQGTGNTIYF.

In its sample, this clonotype was seen many times. The chain has TRBV27 and TRBJ1-6; no clear D. The V and J ends lost 5 bases and 8 bases respectively, with 16 bases between them. The CDR3 consists of 15 residues. Germline values: CDR1 MNHEY, CDR2 SMNVEV (reference sequence). The CDR3 protein is CASSPRPSPDSPLHF. The CDR3 region has the DNA TGTGCCAGCAGTCCCCGACCCTCGCCTGATTCACCCCTCCACTTT.

The chain recombines TRBV6-2 or TRBV6-3 with TRBJ1-1; D call uncertain. Germline CDR1 and CDR2: MNHEY and SVGEGT. The CDR3 loop spans 15 amino acids. V shed 4 bases and J shed 0 bases, with 12 bases lying between them. DNA of the CDR3: TGTGCCAGCAGTTCGGGTACCCAAATGAACACTGAAGCTTTCTTT. This sequence encodes CASSSGTQMNTEAFF.

This clonotype was seen ten or more times. The rearrangement links TRBV7-9 to TRBJ2-5; D perhaps matches TRBD2 (6 bases). The V and J ends lost 8 bases and 5 bases respectively, with 9 bases between them. Germline assignment: CDR1 SEHNR and CDR2 FQNEAQ (reference sequence). This CDR3 has 11 amino acids. Here the CDR3 reads CASVAGETQYF. DNA of the CDR3: TGTGCCAGCGTCGCGGGGGAGACCCAGTACTTC.

This clonotype has a count of ten or more. The DNA for the CDR3 is TGCAGTGCGAGAAAGACTAGCGGCGCTCGTGCCGGGGAGCTGTTTTTT. Residues: CSARKTSGARAGELFF. The chain combines TRBV20-1 with TRBJ2-2; 9 nucleotides match TRBD2. The CDR3 is made up of 16 amino acids. CDR1 DFQATT and CDR2 SNEGSKA come from the germline V gene (reference sequence). With V trimmed by 6 bases and J by 6 bases, 14 bases remained unmatched.